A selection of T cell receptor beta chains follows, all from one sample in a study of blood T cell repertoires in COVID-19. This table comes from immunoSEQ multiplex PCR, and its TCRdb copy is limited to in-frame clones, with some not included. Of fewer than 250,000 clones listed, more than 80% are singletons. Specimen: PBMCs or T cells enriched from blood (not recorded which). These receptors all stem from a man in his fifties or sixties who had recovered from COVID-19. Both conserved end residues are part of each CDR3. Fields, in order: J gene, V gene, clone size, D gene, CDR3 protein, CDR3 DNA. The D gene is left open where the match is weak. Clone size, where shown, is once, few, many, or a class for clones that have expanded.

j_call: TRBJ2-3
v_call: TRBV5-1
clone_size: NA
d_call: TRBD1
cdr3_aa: CASSWTGADTQYF
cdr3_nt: TGCGCCAGCAGCTGGACAGGGGCAGATACGCAGTATTTT

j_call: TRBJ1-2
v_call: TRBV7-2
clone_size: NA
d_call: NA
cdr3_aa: CASSTGTFFYGYTF
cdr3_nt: TGTGCCAGCAGCACAGGGACATTTTTCTATGGCTACACCTTC

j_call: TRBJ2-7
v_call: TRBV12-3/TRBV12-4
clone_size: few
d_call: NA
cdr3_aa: CASSRTIQYEQYF
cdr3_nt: TGTGCCAGCAGTCGGACTATCCAATACGAGCAGTACTTC

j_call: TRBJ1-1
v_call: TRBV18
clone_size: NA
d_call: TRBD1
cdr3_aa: CASSPSPGQLIMNTEAFF
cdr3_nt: TGTGCCAGCTCACCTTCCCCGGGACAGCTCATCATGAACACTGAAGCTTTCTTT

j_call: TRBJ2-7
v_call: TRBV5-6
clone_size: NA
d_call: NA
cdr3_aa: CASSAWGVVYEQYF
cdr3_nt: TGTGCCAGCAGCGCCTGGGGGGTCGTCTACGAGCAGTACTTC

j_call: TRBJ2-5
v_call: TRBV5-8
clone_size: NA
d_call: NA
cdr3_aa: CASSNIQETQYF
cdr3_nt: TGTGCCAGCAGCAACATCCAGGAGACCCAGTACTTC

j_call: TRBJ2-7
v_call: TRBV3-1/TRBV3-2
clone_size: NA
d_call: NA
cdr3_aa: CASSHTGFGYEQYF
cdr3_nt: TGTGCCAGCAGCCATACAGGGTTCGGCTACGAGCAGTACTTC

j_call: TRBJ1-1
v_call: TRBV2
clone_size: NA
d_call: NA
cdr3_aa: CATIRGTEAFF
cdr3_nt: TGTGCCACTATAAGGGGGACTGAAGCTTTCTTT

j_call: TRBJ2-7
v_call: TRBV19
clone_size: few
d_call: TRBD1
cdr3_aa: CASSTRQGRHEQYF
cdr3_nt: TGTGCCAGTAGTACCAGACAGGGTCGCCACGAGCAGTACTTC

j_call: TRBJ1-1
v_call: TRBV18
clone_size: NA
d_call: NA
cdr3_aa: CASSPSDSLNTEAFF
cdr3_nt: TGTGCCAGCTCACCATCGGACAGCCTGAACACTGAAGCTTTCTTT

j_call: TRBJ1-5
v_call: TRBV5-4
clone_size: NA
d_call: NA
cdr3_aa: CASSFTLGHGNQPQHF
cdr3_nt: TGTGCCAGCAGCTTCACTTTGGGACACGGAAATCAGCCCCAGCATTTT

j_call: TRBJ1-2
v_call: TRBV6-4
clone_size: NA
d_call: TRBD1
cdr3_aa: CASSDSPYRGHWGYTF
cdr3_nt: TGTGCCAGCAGTGACTCGCCGTACAGGGGGCATTGGGGCTACACCTTC

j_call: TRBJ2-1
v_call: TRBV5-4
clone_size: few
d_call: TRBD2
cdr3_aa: CASSLDSGGYNEQFF
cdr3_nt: TGTGCCAGCAGCTTGGATAGCGGGGGGTATAATGAGCAGTTCTTC

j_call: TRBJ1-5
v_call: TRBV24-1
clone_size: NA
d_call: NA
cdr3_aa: CATSDWDMGFNQPQHF
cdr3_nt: TGTGCCACCAGTGATTGGGACATGGGGTTCAATCAGCCCCAGCATTTT

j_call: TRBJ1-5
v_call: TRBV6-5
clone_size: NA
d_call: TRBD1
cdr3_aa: CASNRQGVQPQHF
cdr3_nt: TGTGCCAGCAATCGACAGGGAGTCCAGCCCCAGCATTTT

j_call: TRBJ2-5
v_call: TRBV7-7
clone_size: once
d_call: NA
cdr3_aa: CASSLGPTQETQYF
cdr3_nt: TGTGCTAGCAGCTTGGGGCCCACCCAAGAGACCCAGTACTTC

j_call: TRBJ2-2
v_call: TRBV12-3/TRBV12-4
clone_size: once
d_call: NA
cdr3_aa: CASSFSPGELFF
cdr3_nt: TGTGCCAGCAGTTTTTCTCCCGGGGAGCTGTTTTTT

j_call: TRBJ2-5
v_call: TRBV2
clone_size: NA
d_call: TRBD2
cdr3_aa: CASKASGGETQYF
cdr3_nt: TGTGCCAGCAAAGCTAGCGGGGGCGAGACCCAGTACTTC

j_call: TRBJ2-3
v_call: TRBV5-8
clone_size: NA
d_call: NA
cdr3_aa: CASSRGWKVTDTQYF
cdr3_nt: TGTGCCAGCAGTAGAGGGTGGAAAGTAACAGATACGCAGTATTTT

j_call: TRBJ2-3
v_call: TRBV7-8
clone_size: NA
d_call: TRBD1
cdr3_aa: CASSSDRVADTQYF
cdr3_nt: TGTGCCAGCAGCTCCGACAGGGTGGCAGATACGCAGTATTTT

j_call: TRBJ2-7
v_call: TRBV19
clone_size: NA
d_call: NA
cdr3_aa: CASSMGGSQGHGEQYF
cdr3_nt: TGTGCCAGTAGTATGGGAGGAAGCCAAGGGCACGGCGAGCAGTACTTC

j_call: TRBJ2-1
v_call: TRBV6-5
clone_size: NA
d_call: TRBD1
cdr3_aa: CASTRTGVYNEQFF
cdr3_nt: TGTGCCAGCACCCGGACAGGGGTTTACAATGAGCAGTTCTTC

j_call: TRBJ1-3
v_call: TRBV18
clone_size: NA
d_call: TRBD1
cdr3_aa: CASSPRQGASGNTIYF
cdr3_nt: TGTGCCAGCTCACCACGTCAGGGGGCGAGTGGAAACACCATATATTTT

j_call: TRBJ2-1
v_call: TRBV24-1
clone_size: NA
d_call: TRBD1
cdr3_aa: CATSDPSQSGTGTHEQFF
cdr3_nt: TGTGCCACCAGTGATCCCTCGCAATCCGGGACAGGGACCCATGAGCAGTTCTTC

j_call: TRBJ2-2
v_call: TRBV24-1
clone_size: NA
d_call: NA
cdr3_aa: CATSDLTGTGELFF
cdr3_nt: TGTGCCACCAGTGATTTAACGGGGACAGGGGAGCTGTTTTTT

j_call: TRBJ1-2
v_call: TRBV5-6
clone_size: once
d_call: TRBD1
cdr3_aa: CASSLRDSRITNYGYTF
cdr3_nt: TGTGCCAGCAGCCTCCGGGACAGCCGAATTACTAACTATGGCTACACCTTC

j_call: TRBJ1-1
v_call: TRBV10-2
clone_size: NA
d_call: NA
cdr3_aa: CASSWALGTEAFF
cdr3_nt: TGCGCCAGCAGTTGGGCCTTGGGCACTGAAGCTTTCTTT

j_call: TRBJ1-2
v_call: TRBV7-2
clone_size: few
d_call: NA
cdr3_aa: CASTGDVFGYTF
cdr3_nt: TGTGCCAGCACGGGGGATGTGTTTGGCTACACCTTC

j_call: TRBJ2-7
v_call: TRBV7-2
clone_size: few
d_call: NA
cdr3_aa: CASSLSTWYEQYF
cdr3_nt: TGTGCCAGCAGCTTGTCCACTTGGTACGAGCAGTACTTC

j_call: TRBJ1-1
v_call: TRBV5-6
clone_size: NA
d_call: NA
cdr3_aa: CASSPMVGTQNTEAFF
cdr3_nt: TGTGCCAGCAGCCCGATGGTTGGGACACAGAACACTGAAGCTTTCTTT

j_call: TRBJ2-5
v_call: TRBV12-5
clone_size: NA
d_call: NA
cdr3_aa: CASGSDTIPFQETQYF
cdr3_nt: TGTGCTAGTGGTTCCGACACCATTCCCTTCCAAGAGACCCAGTACTTC

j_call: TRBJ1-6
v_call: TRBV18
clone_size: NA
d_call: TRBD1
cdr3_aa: CASSSGQGYNSPLHF
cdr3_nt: TGTGCCAGCTCATCAGGACAGGGGTATAATTCACCCCTCCACTTT

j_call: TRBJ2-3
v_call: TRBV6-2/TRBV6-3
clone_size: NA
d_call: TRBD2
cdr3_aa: CASSYAVSGSTDTQYF
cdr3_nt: TGTGCCAGCAGTTACGCCGTTAGCGGGAGCACAGATACGCAGTATTTT

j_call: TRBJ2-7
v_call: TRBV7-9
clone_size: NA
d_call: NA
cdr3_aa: CASSGDGPGEQYF
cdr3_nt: TGTGCCAGCAGCGGCGACGGACCGGGGGAGCAGTACTTC

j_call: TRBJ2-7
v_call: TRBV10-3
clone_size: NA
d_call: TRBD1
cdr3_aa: CAISETGVQVEQYF
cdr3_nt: TGTGCCATCAGTGAGACAGGGGTTCAGGTCGAGCAGTACTTC

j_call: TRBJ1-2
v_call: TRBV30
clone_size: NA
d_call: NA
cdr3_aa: CAWSGEGGGYTF
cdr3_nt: TGTGCCTGGAGCGGAGAGGGCGGAGGCTACACCTTC

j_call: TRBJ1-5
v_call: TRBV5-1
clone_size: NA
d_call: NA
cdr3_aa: CASSLVPGPNQPQHF
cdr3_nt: TGCGCCAGCAGCTTGGTTCCAGGGCCCAATCAGCCCCAGCATTTT

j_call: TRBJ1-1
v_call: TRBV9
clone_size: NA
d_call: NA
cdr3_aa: CASSVVRGDTEAFF
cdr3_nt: TGTGCCAGCAGCGTAGTCCGGGGGGACACTGAAGCTTTCTTT

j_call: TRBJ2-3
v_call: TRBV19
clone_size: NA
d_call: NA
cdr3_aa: CASSFGDPDTQYF
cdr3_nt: TGTGCCAGTAGTTTCGGGGATCCAGATACGCAGTATTTT

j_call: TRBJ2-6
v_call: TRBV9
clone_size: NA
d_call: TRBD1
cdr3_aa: CASRTGFGANVLTF
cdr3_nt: TGTGCCAGCCGGACAGGTTTTGGGGCCAACGTCCTGACTTTC

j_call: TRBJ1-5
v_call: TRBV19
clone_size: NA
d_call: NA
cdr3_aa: CASSPPARQANQPQHF
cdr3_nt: TGTGCCAGTAGCCCCCCCGCCCGACAGGCCAATCAGCCCCAGCATTTT

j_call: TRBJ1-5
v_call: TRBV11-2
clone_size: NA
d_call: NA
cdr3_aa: CASSLSGNQPQHF
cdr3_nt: TGTGCCAGCAGCTTGTCCGGGAATCAGCCCCAGCATTTT

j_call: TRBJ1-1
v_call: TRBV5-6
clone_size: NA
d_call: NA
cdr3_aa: CASSLYRLGNTEAFF
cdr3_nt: TGTGCCAGCAGCTTATACCGACTGGGGAACACTGAAGCTTTCTTT

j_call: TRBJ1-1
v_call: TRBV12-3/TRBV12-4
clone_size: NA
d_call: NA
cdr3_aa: CASSLTHTEAFF
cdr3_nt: TGTGCCAGCAGTTTAACACACACTGAAGCTTTCTTT

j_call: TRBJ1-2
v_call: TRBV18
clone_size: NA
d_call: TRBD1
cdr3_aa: CASSPSGTENGYTF
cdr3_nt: TGTGCCAGCTCACCGTCCGGGACAGAGAATGGCTACACCTTC

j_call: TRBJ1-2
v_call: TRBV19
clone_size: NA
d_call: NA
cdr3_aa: CASSESGGGYTF
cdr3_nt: TGTGCCAGTAGTGAAAGCGGGGGAGGCTACACCTTC

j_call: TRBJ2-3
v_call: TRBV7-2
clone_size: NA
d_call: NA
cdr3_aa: CASSRGPPEDTQYF
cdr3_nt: TGTGCCAGCAGCAGAGGCCCTCCCGAAGATACGCAGTATTTT

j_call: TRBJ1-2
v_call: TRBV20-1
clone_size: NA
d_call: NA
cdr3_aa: CSASNAGSYGYTF
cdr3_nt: TGCAGTGCTAGTAATGCAGGGTCTTATGGCTACACCTTC

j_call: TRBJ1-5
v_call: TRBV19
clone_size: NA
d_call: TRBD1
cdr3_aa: CASSRTGTGGQPQHF
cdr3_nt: TGTGCCAGTAGTCGTACCGGGACAGGGGGTCAGCCCCAGCATTTT

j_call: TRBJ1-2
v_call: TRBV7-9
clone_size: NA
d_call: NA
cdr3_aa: CASSLGDTHYGYTF
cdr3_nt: TGTGCCAGCAGCTTAGGAGATACTCATTATGGCTACACCTTC

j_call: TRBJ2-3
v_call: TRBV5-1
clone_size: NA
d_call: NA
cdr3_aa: CASSSPSDPEAQYF
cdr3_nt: TGCGCCAGCAGCTCCCCCTCGGATCCAGAGGCGCAGTATTTT

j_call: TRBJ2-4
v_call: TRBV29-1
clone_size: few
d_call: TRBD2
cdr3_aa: CSVESGLAGGNIQYF
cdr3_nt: TGCAGCGTTGAGTCGGGACTAGCGGGGGGAAACATTCAGTACTTC

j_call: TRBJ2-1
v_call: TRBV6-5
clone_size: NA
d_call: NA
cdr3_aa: CASRGAEYNEQFF
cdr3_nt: TGTGCCAGCAGGGGAGCCGAGTACAATGAGCAGTTCTTC